This TCR beta chain was retrieved from a study of T cell responses to AZD1222 COVID-19 vaccine. Overall study findings and caveats: None of the repertoires were sampled until the peak T cell response had passed. Possibly, clonal diversity was underestimated; donors were largely white British and included more females.

Measured with immunoSEQ multiplex PCR; TCRdb has only the in-frame clones, and not every one. Among over 150,000 clones listed, roughly 90% were seen once. V lost 0 bases, J lost 0 bases, and 15 bases lay in between. Germline CDR1 reads SQVTM; CDR2 reads ANQGSEA. CDR3 length equals 17 residues. About this clone: The antigen is unknown.

The chain employs TRBV29-1 and TRBJ2-1, with D unresolved. The sequence was collected from an adult in good health. The starting material was peripheral blood, obtained on day 0 of MenACWY control vaccination. CDR3 DNA sequence: TGCAGCGTTGAAGATTACGGCGGATCCGTCTCCTACAATGAGCAGTTCTTC. This translates into CSVEDYGGSVSYNEQFF.